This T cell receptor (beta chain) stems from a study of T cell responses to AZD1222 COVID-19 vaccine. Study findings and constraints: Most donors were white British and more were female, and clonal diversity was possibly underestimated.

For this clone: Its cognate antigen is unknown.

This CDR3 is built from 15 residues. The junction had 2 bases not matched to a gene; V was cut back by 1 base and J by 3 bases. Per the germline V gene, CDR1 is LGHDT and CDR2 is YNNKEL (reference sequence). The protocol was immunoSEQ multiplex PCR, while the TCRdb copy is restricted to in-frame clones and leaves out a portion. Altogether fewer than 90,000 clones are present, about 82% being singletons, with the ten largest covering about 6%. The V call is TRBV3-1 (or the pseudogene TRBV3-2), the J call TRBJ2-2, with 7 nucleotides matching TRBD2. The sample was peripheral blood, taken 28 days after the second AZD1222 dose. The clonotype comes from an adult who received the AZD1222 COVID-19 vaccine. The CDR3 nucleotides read TGTGCCAGCAGCCAAGCTAGCGGATACACCGGGGAGCTGTTTTTT. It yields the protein CASSQASGYTGELFF.